This TCR beta chain was sequenced during a study of T cells in Graves' hyperthyroidism and ophthalmopathy. The germline gives CDR1 SGDLS, CDR2 YYNGEE. The length of the CDR3 is 13 residues. V shed 4 bases, J shed 11 bases, and the junction held 8 bases outside the gene matches. Orbital computed tomography, thyroid ultrasound, serum thyroxine and TRAb, and clinical symptoms together informed the diagnoses. Using RNA transcripts as the source, TCR beta CDR3 regions were amplified. Using the HTBI primer set, a first-round RT-PCR was run on the TCR CDR3. TCRdb reprocessed the multiplex PCR reads via MiXCR and lists one record per CDR3 protein. The sample records approximately 700,000 distinct CDR3 sequences, over 40% being singletons.

The V and J genes are TRBV9 and TRBJ1-1; 10 bases are a match to TRBD1. Sequenced input: peripheral blood or thyroid tissue (not recorded which). This receptor was taken from an adult man with Graves' disease, either hyperthyroidism or ophthalmopathy (not recorded which). CDR3 nucleotides: TGTGCCAGCAGCTCACGGACAGGGGGTGTTGCTTTCTTT. Encoded protein: CASSSRTGGVAFF.